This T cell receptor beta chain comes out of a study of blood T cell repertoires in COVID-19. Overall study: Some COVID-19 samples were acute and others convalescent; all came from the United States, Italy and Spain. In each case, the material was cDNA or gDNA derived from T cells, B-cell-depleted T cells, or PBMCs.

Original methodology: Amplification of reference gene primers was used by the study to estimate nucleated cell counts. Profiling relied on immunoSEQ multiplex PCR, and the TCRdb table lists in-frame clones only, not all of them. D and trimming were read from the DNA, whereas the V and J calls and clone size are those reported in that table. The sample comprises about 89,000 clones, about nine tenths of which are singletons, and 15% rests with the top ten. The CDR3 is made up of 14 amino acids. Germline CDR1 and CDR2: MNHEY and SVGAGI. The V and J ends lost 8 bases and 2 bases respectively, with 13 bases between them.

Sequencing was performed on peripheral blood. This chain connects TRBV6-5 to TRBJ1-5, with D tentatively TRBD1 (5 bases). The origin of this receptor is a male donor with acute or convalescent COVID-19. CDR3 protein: CASDPGSGNQPQHF. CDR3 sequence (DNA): TGTGCCAGCGATCCAGGGTCGGGCAATCAGCCCCAGCATTTT.